This paragraph reports one T cell receptor (beta chain). This sample was taken from a study of control samples from healthy donors and cancer patients. Germline V lookup: CDR1 SNHLY, CDR2 FYNNEI. Trimming removed 4 bases at V and 3 bases at J, with 14 bases between. This CDR3 is built from 15 residues. Sequenced by immunoSEQ multiplex PCR; TCRdb stores in-frame clones only, minus some. The repertoire includes some 140,000 clones, about nine tenths of them detected once, and approximately 9% sits in the top ten. The clonotype originates from a woman in her 30s in good health. Specimen: blood. The genes are TRBV2 and TRBJ2-3; D ambiguous. The CDR3 coding sequence is TGTGCCAGCAGTGGAGCGAGATCAATTACAGATACGCAGTATTTT. It is translated as CASSGARSITDTQYF.